This T cell receptor (beta chain) was recovered during a study of human T cells and chemical hapten exposure. The sample's time point: pre-sensitization, week 0. The sample's treatment: therapeutic diphenylcyclopropenone sensitization with weekly scalp DPC. Drawing of blood took place ahead of applying each patch test. This clonotype occurred many times. Original processing methods: There were a median of approximately 88,000 TCRs per sample, with a range from about 20,000 to 700,000. Via MiXCR, TCRdb re-called the RACE reads, giving one row per CDR3 protein. The V and J calls were not made by the authors but by TCRdb's processing. Here the sample spans a few hundred thousand distinct CDR3 sequences, 5% to 6.5% being singletons. The CDR3 runs 14 residues. Germline loops: CDR1 ENHRY, CDR2 SYGVKD. The V gene lost 3 bases and the J gene lost 5 bases, with 10 bases spanning the gap.

The source was whole blood, collected in connection with sensitization to the hapten diphenylcyclopropenone (DPC). The rearrangement uses TRBV10-3 and TRBJ1-4, with TRBD1 as a possible D gene (6 bases). The receptor was isolated from a woman younger than 35 with alopecia areata. Some clones in this sample may be carry-over from other donors' samples. The CDR3 protein is CAISDGRGNEKLFF. CDR3 DNA: TGTGCCATCAGTGACGGCAGGGGAAATGAAAAACTGTTTTTT.